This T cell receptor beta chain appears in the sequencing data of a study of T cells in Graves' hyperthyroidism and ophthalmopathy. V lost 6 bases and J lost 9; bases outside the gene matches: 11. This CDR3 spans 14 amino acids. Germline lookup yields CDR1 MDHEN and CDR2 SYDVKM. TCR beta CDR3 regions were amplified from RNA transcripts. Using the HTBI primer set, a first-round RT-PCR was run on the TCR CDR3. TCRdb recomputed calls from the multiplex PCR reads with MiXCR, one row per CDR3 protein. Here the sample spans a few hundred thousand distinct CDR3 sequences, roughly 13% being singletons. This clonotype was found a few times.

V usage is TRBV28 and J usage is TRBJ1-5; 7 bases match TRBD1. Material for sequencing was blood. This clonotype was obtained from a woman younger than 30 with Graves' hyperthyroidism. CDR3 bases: TGTGCCAGCAGCACTCAGGGGGGGGCTCGGCCCCAGCATTTT. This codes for CASSTQGGARPQHF.